The 11 T cell receptor beta chains in this list originate from one sample, sequenced in a study of T cell responses to AZD1222 COVID-19 vaccine. Assay: immunoSEQ multiplex PCR; the TCRdb copy retains only in-frame clones and omits some. The table shows under 95,000 clones, with roughly nine tenths occurring only once. The sequences come from peripheral blood, collected 28 days after the second AZD1222 dose. Receptor source: an adult who received the AZD1222 COVID-19 vaccine.

The rearrangement joins TRBV19 to TRBJ2-3, with 15 bases that match TRBD2. CDR1 and CDR2 from the germline V gene are LNHDA and SQIVND (reference sequence). There are 17 residues in the CDR3. With V trimmed by 5 bases and J by 1 base, 4 bases remained unmatched. The chain's CDR3 is CASSSGLAGGRTDTQYF. The DNA for the CDR3 is TGTGCCAGTAGTTCTGGACTAGCGGGGGGGCGCACAGATACGCAGTATTTT. Drawing the rest from reference TRBV19 and TRBJ2-3, the complete variable domain is DGGITQSPKYLFRKEGQNVTLSCEQNLNHDAMYWYRQDPGQGLRLIYYSQIVNDFQKGDIAEGYSVSREKKESFPLTVTSAQKNPTAFYLCASSSGLAGGRTDTQYFGPGTRLTVL.

This chain uses TRBV7-3 with TRBJ2-1; the match to TRBD1 covers 8 bases. CDR1 is SGHTA and CDR2 is FQGTGA in the germline V gene. The CDR3 contains 15 residues. J gave up 3 bases and V 1 base, and 2 bases lay outside the gene matches. For the CDR3, the DNA is TGTGCCAGCAGCTTAAAAGGACAGGGCTACAATGAGCAGTTCTTC. This encodes CASSLKGQGYNEQFF.

The chain carries TRBV6-2 or TRBV6-3 and TRBJ2-4, with 12 bases fitting TRBD1. J lost 6 bases, V lost 6 bases, and 6 bases had no gene match. This CDR3 has 15 residues. Per germline, CDR1 MNHEY and CDR2 SVGEGT. CDR3 amino acids: CASSPGTGGTNIQYF. As DNA, the CDR3 is TGTGCCAGCAGCCCCGGGACAGGGGGCACAAACATTCAGTACTTC.

This rearrangement joins TRBV7-2 to TRBJ2-1, with 10 bases aligning to TRBD1. The CDR3 has 15 amino acids. Per germline, CDR1 SGHTA and CDR2 FQGNSA. V lost 5 bases, J lost 3 bases, and 4 bases stayed unmatched. The CDR3 sequence: CASSKGQGNYNEQFF. In DNA, the CDR3 is TGTGCCAGCAGCAAGGGACAGGGGAACTACAATGAGCAGTTCTTC.

The chain joins TRBV24-1 to TRBJ2-5; D gene unclear. The CDR3 has 14 residues. CDR1 is KGHDR and CDR2 is SFDVKD in the germline V gene. The V end was cut by 4 bases, the J end by 1 base, with 9 bases between. CDR3 sequence: CATSDSGSQETQYF. In DNA, the CDR3 is TGTGCCACCAGTGACTCTGGTAGCCAAGAGACCCAGTACTTC.

This sequence joins TRBV28 and TRBJ2-6; D is possibly TRBD1 (5 bases). The CDR3 contains 17 residues. The V gene lost 5 bases and the J gene lost 1 base, with 15 bases spanning the gap. Germline V gene lookup returns CDR1 MDHEN and CDR2 SYDVKM. Here the CDR3 reads CASSPPGRPSGANVLTF. The CDR3 nucleotides read TGTGCCAGCAGTCCCCCAGGGCGCCCTTCTGGGGCCAACGTCCTGACTTTC.

This clone was seen just once. The chain has TRBV12-3 or TRBV12-4 and TRBJ1-1; D uncertain. The CDR3 is 13 amino acids. V was clipped by 3 bases and J by 1 base, with 6 bases between them. The DNA of the CDR3 is TGTGCCAGCAGTTTGAGGGAGAACACTGAAGCTTTCTTT. It is translated as CASSLRENTEAFF.

V usage is TRBV28 and J usage is TRBJ1-5; D gene unclear. The CDR3 covers 15 residues. Germline loops: CDR1 MDHEN, CDR2 SYDVKM. Trimming stripped 3 bases from V and 0 bases from J, with 9 bases between. The CDR3 region has the DNA TGTGCCAGCAGTTTGGAATGGGATAGCAATCAGCCCCAGCATTTT. Its translation is CASSLEWDSNQPQHF.

The genes are TRBV12-3 or TRBV12-4 and TRBJ1-1, with D unresolved. The V end was cut by 6 bases, the J end by 9 bases, with 11 bases between. The CDR3 length is 11 residues. This CDR3 reads CASSLNLKAFF. CDR3 DNA: TGTGCCAGCAGCCTTAATTTGAAAGCTTTCTTT.

For this clone: At one boundary the junction diverges from the germline segment, which might be a read error. The rearrangement uses TRBV28 and TRBJ2-4, with 8 bases matching TRBD1. CDR1 and CDR2 from the germline V gene are MDHEN and SYDVKM. This CDR3 region has 12 residues. The CDR3 DNA reads TGTGCCAGCAGAGCAGCGGACAGGGAGTCCCTCTTC. Its protein product is CASRAADRESLF.

This clone came up once. The rearrangement joins TRBV6-2 or TRBV6-3 to TRBJ1-2, with a possible D match to TRBD1 (5 bases). The CDR3 is made up of 17 amino acids. V lost 6 bases to trimming and J lost 4 bases, with 24 bases between them. Germline V gene data show CDR1 as MNHEY and CDR2 as SVGEGT. The CDR3 nucleotides read TGTGCCAGCAGCGGGGGGACGGTCACCGTTATGGTCTATGGCTACACCTTC. Protein sequence: CASSGGTVTVMVYGYTF.